This TCR beta chain was profiled in a study of shared clonotypes between healthy human individuals. Profiling relied on immunoSEQ multiplex PCR, and the TCRdb table lists in-frame clones only, not all of them. The data hold just over 2,000,000 clones, with roughly 95% observed a single time. The CDR3 consists of 12 residues. V dropped 6 bases and J dropped 8 bases, with 10 bases sitting between them. Germline CDR1 SGHTA, CDR2 FQGTGA. Sequencing input: naive CD4+ T cells sorted from blood. The sample's subset: CD45RA+ positively selected. The sequence derives from a man younger than 35 in good health. The chain joins TRBV7-3 to TRBJ2-2; D call uncertain. CDR3 sequence reads: CASRSNWGELFF. DNA for the CDR3: TGTGCCAGCAGATCTAACTGGGGGGAGCTGTTTTTT. The complete variable domain, with remaining parts taken from reference TRBV7-3 and TRBJ2-2, reads GAGVSQTPSNKVTEKGKYVELRCDPISGHTALYWYRQSLGQGPEFLIYFQGTGAADDSGLPNDRFFAVRPEGSVSTLKIQRTERGDSAVYLCASRSNWGELFFGEGSRLTVL.